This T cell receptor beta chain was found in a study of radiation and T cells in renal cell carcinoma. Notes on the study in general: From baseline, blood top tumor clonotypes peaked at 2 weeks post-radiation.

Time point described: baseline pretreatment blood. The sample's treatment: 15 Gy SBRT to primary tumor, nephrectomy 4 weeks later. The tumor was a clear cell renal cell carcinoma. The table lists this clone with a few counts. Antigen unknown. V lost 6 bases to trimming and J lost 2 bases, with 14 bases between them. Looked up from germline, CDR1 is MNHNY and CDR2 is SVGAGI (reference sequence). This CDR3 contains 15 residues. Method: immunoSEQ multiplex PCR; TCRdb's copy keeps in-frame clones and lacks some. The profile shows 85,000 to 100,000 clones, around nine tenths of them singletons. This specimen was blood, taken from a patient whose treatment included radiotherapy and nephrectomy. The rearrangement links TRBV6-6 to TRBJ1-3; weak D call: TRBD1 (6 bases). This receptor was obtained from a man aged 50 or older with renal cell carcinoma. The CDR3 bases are TGTGCCAGCAGCATAGGGGACACCACTGGAAACACCATATATTTT. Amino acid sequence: CASSIGDTTGNTIYF.